This T cell receptor beta chain was sequenced in a study of blood T cell repertoires in COVID-19. The germline CDR1 and CDR2 sequences are SEHNR and FQNEAQ (reference sequence). V lost 5 bases and J 1 base, leaving 9 bases between the germline ends. This CDR3 is 14 amino acids long. Original processing methods: Nucleated cell counts were estimated from reference gene primer amplification. Only in-frame clones appear in the TCRdb table, and some are missing; sequencing was by immunoSEQ multiplex PCR. V and J calls and clone size are given by that table; D and trimming were obtained from the DNA. Here the sample spans about 130,000 clones, approximately 81% being singletons. Only one count was recorded for this clone.

The receptor was derived from an elderly man with COVID-19, enrolled during active disease. The J gene is TRBJ1-5, the V gene TRBV7-9, with D hard to call. Source material: peripheral blood. The CDR3 nucleotides are TGTGCCAGCAGCCCCGGACTGAGCAATCAGCCCCAGCATTTT. Translation: CASSPGLSNQPQHF.